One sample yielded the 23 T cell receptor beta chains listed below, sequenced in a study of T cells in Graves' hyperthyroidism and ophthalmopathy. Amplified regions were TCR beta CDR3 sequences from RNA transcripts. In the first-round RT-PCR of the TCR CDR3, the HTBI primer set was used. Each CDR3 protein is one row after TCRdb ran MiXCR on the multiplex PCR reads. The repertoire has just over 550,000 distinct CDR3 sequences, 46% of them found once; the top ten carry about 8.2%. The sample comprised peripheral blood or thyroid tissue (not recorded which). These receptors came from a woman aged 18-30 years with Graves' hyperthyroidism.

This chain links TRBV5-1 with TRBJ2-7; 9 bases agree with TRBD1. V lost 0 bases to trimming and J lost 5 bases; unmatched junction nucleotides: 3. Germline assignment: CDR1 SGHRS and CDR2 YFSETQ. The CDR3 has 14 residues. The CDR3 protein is CASSLGQGVNEQYF. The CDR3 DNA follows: TGCGCCAGCAGCTTGGGACAGGGGGTCAACGAGCAGTACTTC. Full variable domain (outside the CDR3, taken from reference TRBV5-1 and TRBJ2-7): KAGVTQTPRYLIKTRGQQVTLSCSPISGHRSVSWYQQTPGQGLQFLFEYFSETQRNKGNFPGRFSGRQFSNSRSEMNVSTLELGDSALYLCASSLGQGVNEQYFGPGTRLTVT.

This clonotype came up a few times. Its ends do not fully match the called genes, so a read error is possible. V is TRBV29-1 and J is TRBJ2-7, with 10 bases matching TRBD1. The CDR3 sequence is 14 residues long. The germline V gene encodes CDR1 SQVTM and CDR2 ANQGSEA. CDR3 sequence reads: CSVEGTGDSYEQYF. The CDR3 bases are TGCAGCGTGGAAGGGACAGGGGACTCCTACGAGCAGTACTTC.

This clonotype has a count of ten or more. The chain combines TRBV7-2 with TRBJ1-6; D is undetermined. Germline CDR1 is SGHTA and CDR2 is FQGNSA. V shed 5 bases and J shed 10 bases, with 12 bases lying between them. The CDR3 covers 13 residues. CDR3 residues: CASSPVRDSPLHF. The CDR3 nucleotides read TGTGCCAGCAGCCCAGTAAGAGACTCACCCCTCCACTTT.

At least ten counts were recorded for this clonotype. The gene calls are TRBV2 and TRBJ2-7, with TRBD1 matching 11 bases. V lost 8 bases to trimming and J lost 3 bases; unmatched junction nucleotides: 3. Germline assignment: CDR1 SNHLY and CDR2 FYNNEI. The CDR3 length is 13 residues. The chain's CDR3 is CASSGTGGYEQYF. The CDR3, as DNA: TGTGCCAGCTCCGGGACAGGGGGCTACGAGCAGTACTTC.

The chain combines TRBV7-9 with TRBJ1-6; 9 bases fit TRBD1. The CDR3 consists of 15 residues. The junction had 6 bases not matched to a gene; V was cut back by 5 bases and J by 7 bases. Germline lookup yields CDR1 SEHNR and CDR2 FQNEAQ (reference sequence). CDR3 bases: TGTGCCAGCAGCGCCGGACAGGGGCTCAATTCACCCCTCCACTTT. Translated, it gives CASSAGQGLNSPLHF.

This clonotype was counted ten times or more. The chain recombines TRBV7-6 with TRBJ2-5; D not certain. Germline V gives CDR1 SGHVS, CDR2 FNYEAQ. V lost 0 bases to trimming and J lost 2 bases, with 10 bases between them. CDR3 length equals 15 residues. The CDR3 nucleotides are TGTGCCAGCAGCTTAGCCGCAGGCCGACAAGAGACCCAGTACTTC. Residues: CASSLAAGRQETQYF. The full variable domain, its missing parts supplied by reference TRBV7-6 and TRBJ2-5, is GAGVSQSPRYKVTKRGQDVALRCDPISGHVSLYWYRQALGQGPEFLTYFNYEAQQDKSGLPNDRFSAERPEGSISTLTIQRTEQRDSAMYRCASSLAAGRQETQYFGPGTRLLVL.

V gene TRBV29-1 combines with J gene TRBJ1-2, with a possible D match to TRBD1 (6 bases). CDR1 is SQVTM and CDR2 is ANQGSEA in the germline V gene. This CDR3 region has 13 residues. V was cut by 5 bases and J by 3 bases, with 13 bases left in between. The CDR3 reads CSVSGEGDYGYTF. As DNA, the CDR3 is TGCAGCGTTTCAGGGGAGGGGGACTATGGCTACACCTTC.

The CDR3 DNA sequence: TGTGCCAGCAGCCAAAGAATACAGGGGGCGCCTGGAAACACCATATATTTT. This sequence encodes CASSQRIQGAPGNTIYF. V and J are TRBV7-9 and TRBJ1-3; the match to TRBD1 covers 9 bases. CDR3 length equals 17 residues. J was trimmed by 2 bases and V by 5 bases; bases with no gene match: 10. Germline V gene data show CDR1 as SEHNR and CDR2 as FQNEAQ (reference sequence).

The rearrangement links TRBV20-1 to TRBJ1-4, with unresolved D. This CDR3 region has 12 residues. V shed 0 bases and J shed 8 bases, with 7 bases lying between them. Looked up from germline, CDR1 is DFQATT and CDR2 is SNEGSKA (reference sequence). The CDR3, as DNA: TGCAGTGCTAGAGACCAGTCCGAAAAACTGTTTTTT. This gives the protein CSARDQSEKLFF.

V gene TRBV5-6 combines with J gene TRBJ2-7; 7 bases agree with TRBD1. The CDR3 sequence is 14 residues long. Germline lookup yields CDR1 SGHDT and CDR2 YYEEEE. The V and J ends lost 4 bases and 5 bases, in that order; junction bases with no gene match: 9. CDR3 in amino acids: CASSLGQYNDEQYF. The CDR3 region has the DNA TGTGCCAGCAGCCTGGGACAGTACAACGACGAGCAGTACTTC.

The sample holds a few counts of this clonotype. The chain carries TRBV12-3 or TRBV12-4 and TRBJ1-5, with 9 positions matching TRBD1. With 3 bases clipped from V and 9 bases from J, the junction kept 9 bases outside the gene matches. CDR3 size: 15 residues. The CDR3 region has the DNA TGTGCCAGCAGTTTGACGGGACAGGGCGATCGGCCCCAGCATTTT. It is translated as CASSLTGQGDRPQHF.

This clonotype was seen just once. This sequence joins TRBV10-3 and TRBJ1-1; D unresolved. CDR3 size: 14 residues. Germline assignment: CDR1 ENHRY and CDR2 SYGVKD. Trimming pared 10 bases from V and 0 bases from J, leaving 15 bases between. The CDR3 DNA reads TGTGCCAGCAGCCACGGCGGTGTGAACACTGAAGCTTTCTTT. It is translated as CASSHGGVNTEAFF.

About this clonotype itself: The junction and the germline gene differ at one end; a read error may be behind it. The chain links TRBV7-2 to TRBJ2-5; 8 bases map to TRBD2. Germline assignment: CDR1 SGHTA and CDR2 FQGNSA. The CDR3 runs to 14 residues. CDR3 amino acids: CASRPLPALAAHAF. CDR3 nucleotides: TGTGCCAGCAGGCCCCTCCCCGCACTAGCGGCGCATGCCTTC.

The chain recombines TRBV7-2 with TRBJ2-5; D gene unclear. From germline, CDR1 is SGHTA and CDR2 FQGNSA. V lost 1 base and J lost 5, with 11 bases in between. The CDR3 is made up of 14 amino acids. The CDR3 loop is CASSLDPARETQYF. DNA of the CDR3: TGTGCCAGCAGCTTAGATCCAGCAAGGGAGACCCAGTACTTC.

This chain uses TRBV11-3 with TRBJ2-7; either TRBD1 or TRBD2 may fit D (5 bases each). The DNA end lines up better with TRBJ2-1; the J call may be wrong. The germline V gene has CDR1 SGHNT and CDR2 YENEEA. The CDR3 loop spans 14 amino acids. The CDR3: CASRLRGSFDEQFF. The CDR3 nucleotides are TGTGCCAGCAGGCTCCGGGGCTCATTCGATGAGCAGTTCTTC.

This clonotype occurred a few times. CDR3 nucleotides: TGTGCCACCAATCGGGCCAACGTCCTGACTTTC. Amino acids: CATNRANVLTF. V gene TRBV24-1 combines with J gene TRBJ2-6; no firm D call. Germline V gives CDR1 KGHDR, CDR2 SFDVKD. V was clipped by 8 bases and J by 5 bases, with 3 bases between them. This CDR3 is built from 11 residues.

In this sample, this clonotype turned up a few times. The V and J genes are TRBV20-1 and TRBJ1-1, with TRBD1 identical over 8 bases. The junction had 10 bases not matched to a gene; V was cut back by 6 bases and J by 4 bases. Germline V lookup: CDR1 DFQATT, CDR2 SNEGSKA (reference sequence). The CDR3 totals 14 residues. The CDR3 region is CSARTGSRSTEAFF. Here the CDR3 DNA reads TGCAGTGCCCGGACAGGGTCGAGGAGCACTGAAGCTTTCTTT.

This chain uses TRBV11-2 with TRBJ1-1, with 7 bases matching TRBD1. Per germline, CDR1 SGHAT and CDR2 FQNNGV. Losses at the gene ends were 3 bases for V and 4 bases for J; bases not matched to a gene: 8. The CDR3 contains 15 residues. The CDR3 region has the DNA TGTGCCAGCAGCTTCGAGGGGGCCTTGGGCACTGAAGCTTTCTTT. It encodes CASSFEGALGTEAFF. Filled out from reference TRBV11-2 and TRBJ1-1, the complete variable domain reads EAGVAQSPRYKIIEKRQSVAFWCNPISGHATLYWYQQILGQGPKLLIQFQNNGVVDDSQLPKDRFSAERLKGVDSTLKIQPAKLEDSAVYLCASSFEGALGTEAFFGQGTRLTVV.

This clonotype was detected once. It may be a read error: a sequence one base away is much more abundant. CDR3 bases: TGTGCCAGCAGCTACACCGGACAGGCTGGAAGCACCATATATTTT. It yields the protein CASSYTGQAGSTIYF. The chain carries TRBV7-2 and TRBJ1-3; 7 bases are a match to TRBD1. The CDR3 loop spans 15 amino acids. Germline V gene data show CDR1 as SGHTA and CDR2 as FQGNSA.

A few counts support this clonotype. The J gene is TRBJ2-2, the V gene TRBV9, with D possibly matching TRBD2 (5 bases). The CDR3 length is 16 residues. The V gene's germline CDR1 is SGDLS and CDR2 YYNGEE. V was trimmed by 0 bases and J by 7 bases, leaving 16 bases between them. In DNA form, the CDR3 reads TGTGCCAGCAGCGTAGCTGGAACTAGTGTTTTCGGGGAGCTGTTTTTT. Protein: CASSVAGTSVFGELFF.

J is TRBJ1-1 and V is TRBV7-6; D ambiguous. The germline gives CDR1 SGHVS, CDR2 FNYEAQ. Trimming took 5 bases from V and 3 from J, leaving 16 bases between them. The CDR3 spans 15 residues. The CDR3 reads CASSTFNFGDTEAFF. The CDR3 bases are TGTGCCAGCAGCACATTCAACTTCGGGGACACTGAAGCTTTCTTT.

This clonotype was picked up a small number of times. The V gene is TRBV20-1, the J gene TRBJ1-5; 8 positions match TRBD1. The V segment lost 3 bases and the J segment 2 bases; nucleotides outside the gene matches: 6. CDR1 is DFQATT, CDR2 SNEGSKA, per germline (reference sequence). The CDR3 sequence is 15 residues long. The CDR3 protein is CSARGTGLGNQPQHF. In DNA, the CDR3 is TGCAGTGCTAGGGGGACAGGTCTGGGCAATCAGCCCCAGCATTTT.

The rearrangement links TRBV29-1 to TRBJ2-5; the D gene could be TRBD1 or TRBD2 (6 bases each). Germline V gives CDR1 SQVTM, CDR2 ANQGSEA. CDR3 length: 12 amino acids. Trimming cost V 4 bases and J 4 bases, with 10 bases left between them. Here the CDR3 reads CSVVGGAETQYF. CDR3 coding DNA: TGCAGCGTTGTCGGGGGCGCAGAGACCCAGTACTTC.